This T cell receptor beta chain originates from a study of CD39 and CD103 CD8 tumor-infiltrating T cells. Genomic DNA came from 10,000 to 100,000 sorted cells per subset. Sequencing used immunoSEQ multiplex PCR; TCRdb keeps in-frame clones, though not all of them. The table lists fewer than 2,000 clones, roughly 75% of them singletons. Remarks on this clone: As yet, its antigen is unknown.

Points from the study as a whole: DP CD8 TILs appeared more oligoclonal than DN and SP CD8 TILs and blood memory CD8 T cells.

No therapy was ongoing when samples were collected. The origin of this receptor is a human donor with head and neck squamous cell carcinoma. Sequencing input: CD39- CD103- CD8+ T cells sorted from the tumor. Specified subset: CD103-CD39- double-negative CD45RA- CD8 T cells.

The CDR3 loop reads CASSPSQGAPDYGYTF. The CDR3 DNA reads as TGTGCCAGCAGCCCATCACAGGGGGCGCCGGACTATGGCTACACCTTC. The V gene is TRBV5-6, the J gene TRBJ1-2; 9 nucleotides align to TRBD1. This CDR3 comprises 16 residues. CDR1 is SGHDT and CDR2 is YYEEEE in the germline V gene. Trimming at V came to 4 bases and at J to 3 bases, leaving 10 bases not matched to a gene.